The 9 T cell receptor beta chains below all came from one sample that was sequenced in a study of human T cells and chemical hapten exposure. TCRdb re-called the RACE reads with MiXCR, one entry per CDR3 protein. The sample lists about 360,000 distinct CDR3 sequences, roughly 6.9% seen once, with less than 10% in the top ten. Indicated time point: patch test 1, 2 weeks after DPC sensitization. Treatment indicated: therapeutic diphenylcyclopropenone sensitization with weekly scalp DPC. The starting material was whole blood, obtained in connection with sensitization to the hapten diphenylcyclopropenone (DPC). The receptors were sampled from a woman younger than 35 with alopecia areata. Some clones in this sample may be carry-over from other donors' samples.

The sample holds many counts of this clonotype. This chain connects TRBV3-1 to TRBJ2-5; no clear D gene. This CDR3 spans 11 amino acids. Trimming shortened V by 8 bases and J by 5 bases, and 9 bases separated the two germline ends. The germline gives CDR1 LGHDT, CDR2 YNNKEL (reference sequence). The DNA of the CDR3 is TGTGCCAGCCGAGAGGACGAGACCCAGTACTTC. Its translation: CASREDETQYF.

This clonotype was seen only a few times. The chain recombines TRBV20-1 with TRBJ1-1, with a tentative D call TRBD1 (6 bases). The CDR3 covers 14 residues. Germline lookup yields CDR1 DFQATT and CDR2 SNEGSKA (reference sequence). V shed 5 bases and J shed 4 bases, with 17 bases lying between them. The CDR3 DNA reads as TGCAGTGCTCGGCGCGGGGGGGCAGGCACTGAAGCTTTCTTT. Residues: CSARRGGAGTEAFF.

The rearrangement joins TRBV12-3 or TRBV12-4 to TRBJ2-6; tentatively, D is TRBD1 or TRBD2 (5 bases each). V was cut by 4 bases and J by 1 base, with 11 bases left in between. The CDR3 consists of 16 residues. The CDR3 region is CASSSQGASGANVLTF. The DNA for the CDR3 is TGTGCCAGCAGTTCCCAGGGAGCATCTGGGGCCAACGTCCTGACTTTC.

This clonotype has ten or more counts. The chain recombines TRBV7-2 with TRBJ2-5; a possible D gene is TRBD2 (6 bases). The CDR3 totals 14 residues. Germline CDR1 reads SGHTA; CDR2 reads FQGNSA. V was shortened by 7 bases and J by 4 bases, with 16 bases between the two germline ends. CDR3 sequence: CASTLTLGGETQYF. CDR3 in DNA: TGTGCCAGCACCCTCACTCTCGGGGGAGAGACCCAGTACTTC.

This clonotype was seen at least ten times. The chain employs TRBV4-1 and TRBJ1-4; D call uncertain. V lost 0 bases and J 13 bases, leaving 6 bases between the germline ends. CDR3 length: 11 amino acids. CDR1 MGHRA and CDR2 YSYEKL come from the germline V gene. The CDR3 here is CASSQERVLFF. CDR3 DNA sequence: TGCGCCAGCAGCCAAGAGAGGGTACTGTTTTTT.

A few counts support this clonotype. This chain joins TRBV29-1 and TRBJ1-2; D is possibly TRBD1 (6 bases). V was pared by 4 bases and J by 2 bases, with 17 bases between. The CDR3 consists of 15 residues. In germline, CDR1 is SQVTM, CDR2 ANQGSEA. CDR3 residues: CSVVPMGGLNYGYTF. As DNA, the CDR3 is TGCAGCGTTGTACCCATGGGGGGCCTAAACTATGGCTACACCTTC.

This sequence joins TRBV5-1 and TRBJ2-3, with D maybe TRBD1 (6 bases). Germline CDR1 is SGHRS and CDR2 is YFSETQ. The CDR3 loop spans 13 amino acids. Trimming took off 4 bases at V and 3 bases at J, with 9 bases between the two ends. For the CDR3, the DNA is TGCGCCAGCAGCGACGGACAGACAGATACGCAGTATTTT. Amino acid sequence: CASSDGQTDTQYF.

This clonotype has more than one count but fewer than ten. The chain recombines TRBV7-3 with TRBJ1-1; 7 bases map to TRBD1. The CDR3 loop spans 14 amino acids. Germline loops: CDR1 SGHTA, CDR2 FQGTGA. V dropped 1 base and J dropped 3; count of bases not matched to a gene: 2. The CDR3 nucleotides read TGTGCCAGCAGCTTAAACAGGGGAGACACTGAAGCTTTCTTT. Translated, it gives CASSLNRGDTEAFF.

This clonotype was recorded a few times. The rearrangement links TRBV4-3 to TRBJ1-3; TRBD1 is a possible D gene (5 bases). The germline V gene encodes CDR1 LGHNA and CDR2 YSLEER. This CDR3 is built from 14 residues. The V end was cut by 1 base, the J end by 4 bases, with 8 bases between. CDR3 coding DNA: TGCGCCAGCAGCCAAGCGAGGGGAGGAAACACCATATATTTT. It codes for CASSQARGGNTIYF.